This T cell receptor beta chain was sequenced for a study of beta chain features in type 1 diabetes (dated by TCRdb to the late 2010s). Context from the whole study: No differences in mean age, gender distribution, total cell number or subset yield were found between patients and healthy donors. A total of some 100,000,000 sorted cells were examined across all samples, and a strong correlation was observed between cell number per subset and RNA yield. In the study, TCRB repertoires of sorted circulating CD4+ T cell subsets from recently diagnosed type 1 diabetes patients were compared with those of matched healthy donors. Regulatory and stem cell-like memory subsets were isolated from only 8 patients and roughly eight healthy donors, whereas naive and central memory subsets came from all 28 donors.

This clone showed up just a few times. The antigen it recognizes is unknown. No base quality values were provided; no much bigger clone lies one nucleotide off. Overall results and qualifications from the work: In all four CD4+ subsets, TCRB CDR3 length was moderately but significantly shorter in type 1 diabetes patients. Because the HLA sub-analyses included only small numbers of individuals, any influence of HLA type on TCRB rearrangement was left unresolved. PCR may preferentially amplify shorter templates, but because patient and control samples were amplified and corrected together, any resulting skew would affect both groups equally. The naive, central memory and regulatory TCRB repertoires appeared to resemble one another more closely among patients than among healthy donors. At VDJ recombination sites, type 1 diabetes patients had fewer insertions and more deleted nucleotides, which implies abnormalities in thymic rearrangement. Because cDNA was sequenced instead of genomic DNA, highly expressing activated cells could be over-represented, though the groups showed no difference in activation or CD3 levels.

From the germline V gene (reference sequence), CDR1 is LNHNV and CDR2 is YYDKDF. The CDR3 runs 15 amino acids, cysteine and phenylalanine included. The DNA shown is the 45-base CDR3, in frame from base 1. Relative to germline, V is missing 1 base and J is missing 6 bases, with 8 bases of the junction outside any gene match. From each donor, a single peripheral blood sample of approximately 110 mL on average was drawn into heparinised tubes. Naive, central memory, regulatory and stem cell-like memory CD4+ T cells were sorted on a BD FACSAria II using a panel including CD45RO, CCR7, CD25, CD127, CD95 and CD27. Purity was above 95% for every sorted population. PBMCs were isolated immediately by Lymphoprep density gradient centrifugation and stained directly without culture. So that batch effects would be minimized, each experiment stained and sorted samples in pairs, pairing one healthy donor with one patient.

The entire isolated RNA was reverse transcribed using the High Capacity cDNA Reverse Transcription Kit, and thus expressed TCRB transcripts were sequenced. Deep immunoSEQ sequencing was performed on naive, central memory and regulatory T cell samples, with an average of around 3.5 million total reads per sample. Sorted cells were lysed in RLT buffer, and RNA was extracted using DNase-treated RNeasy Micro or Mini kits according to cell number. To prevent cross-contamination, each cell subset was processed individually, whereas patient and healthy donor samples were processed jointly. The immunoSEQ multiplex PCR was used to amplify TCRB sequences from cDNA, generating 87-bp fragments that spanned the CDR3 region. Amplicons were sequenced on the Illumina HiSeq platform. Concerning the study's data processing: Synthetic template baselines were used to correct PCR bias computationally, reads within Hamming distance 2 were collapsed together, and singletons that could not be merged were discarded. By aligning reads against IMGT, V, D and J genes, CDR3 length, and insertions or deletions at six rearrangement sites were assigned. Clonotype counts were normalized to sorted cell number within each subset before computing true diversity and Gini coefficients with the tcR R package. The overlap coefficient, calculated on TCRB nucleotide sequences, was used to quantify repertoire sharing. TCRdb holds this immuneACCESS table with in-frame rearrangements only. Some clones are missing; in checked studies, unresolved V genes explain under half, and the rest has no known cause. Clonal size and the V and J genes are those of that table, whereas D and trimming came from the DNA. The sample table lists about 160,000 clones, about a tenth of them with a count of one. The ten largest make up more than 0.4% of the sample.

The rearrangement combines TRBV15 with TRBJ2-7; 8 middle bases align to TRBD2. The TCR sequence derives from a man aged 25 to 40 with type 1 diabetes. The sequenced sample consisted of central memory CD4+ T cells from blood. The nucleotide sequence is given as TGTGCCACCAGCAGAGGCTCCGGGACTAGATCCGAGCAGTACTTC. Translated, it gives CATSRGSGTRSEQYF.